The present T cell receptor beta chain was sequenced within a study of T cell responses to AZD1222 COVID-19 vaccine (dated by TCRdb to about 2021). Describing the broader study: TCR sequencing was performed for roughly 250 trial participants, of whom 200 to 210 were given two doses of AZD1222 and around 26 were given two doses of MenACWY control vaccine. Enrollment into the trials was organized by age into subgroups of 18-55, 56-69 and 70-plus years, and those subgroups contained approximately 150, 30 and 60 TCR-sequenced participants, respectively.

What the study reported, not specific to this receptor: Reportedly, close to half of the unique spike-specific TCRs recognized epitopes lying outside the regions that are mutated in the B.1.351 and B.1.1.7 variants. The whole spike protein was spanned by vaccine-associated CD4 TCRs, and dominant responses were seen in regions 160-218 and 743-854. Conclusions about previously exposed vaccinees are limited, since just a handful of AZD1222 recipients were seropositive for SARS-CoV-2 at baseline. In the small 56-69-year group, the increase in depth fell short of significance, most likely because of low power. Because no day 14 peak-response samples were available, the repertoires could be characterized only after the peak T cell response. Participants were mostly white British, with more females than males. The authors suggested clonal diversity may have been underestimated. Spike-specific TCR breadth and depth rose significantly after two AZD1222 doses compared with day 0 and with MenACWY recipients.

According to the study, the label for this sample's time point signals: about 28 days (+/-7) after the second vaccine dose. AZD1222 recipients whose second dose came at about 4 weeks and those whose second dose came at about 12 weeks were combined into one group, since spike-specific TCR depth and breadth did not differ between the two schedules. Vaccinee samples were obtained from the UK trials COV001 and COV002, which included a single-blind randomized controlled phase 2/3 trial of AZD1222 (ChAdOx1 nCoV-19) in healthy adults. For TCRbeta chain sequencing, PBMC samples from trial participants were taken at day 0 and at day 28 after the second dose. Concerning this clone: What this receptor recognizes is not known. Within one base of it there is no much larger clone, and no base qualities were kept.

The germline V gene gives CDR1 as SNHLY and CDR2 as FYNNEI. Trimming removed 3 bases from V and 11 bases from J; the gene matches leave 15 bases unexplained. The CDR3 runs 16 amino acids, cysteine and phenylalanine included. Just the 48-base CDR3 DNA is kept, in frame starting at base 1. The CDR3 regions of human TCRbeta chains were analyzed by immunosequencing. The original methods were these. Repertoire TCRs were matched against a reference library of SARS-CoV-2-specific TCRs generated with the MIRA antigen-specificity platform. Breadth was defined as the fraction of unique TCRs that were SARS-CoV-2-associated, and depth was defined as the fraction of total T cells that were SARS-CoV-2-associated. Using the MIRA data, every spike-specific TCR was mapped to the spike region that the TCR reacted to and assigned to either a CD4 or a CD8 class. Log10-transformed breadth and depth values were compared by one-way ANOVA with Sidak's multiple comparisons tests. TCRdb took over this immuneACCESS table, retaining in-frame rearrangements with V and J assigned. Such tables are incomplete; in checked studies, under half of the missing clones stem from an unresolved V gene, and the remainder is unexplained. That table is the source of V, J and clone size, and D and trimming were worked out from the DNA. For this sample the table gives roughly 150,000 clones, of which roughly 89% were detected only once. The top ten clonotypes cover approximately 0.97% of the sample.

This clonotype was obtained from an adult who received the AZD1222 COVID-19 vaccine. The chain employs TRBV2 and TRBJ1-4; 7 nucleotides in the junction match TRBD1. The source material was peripheral blood, sampled 28 days after the second AZD1222 dose. This receptor has the CDR3 CASSEEPVAGGGKLFF. The sequence in DNA is TGTGCCAGCAGTGAGGAACCAGTCGCAGGGGGTGGGAAACTGTTTTTT.